The TCR beta chain described here comes from a study of control samples from healthy donors and cancer patients. As for this clone: Other DNA sequences in this specimen translate into the identical CDR3.

The CDR3 totals 14 residues. Per the germline V gene, CDR1 is SGHRS and CDR2 is YFSETQ. V shed 0 bases and J shed 3 bases, with 10 bases lying between them. The data were produced by immunoSEQ multiplex PCR, yet TCRdb's version contains in-frame clones alone and is incomplete. The table records 130,000 or so clones, 75% to 95% of them present only once. The gene calls are TRBV5-1 and TRBJ2-7; D assignment may be TRBD1 or TRBD2 (5 bases each). The specimen was blood. The TCR was taken from a man in his forties in good health. In DNA, the CDR3 is TGCGCCAGCAGCTTGGATAGGGGACGCTACGAGCAGTACTTC. The encoded protein is CASSLDRGRYEQYF.